This T cell receptor beta chain stems from a study of T cells in Graves' hyperthyroidism and ophthalmopathy. There are a few counts of this clonotype. Looked up from germline, CDR1 is MNHEY and CDR2 is SVGEGT. Trimming took 6 bases from V and 3 from J, leaving 18 bases between them. This CDR3 spans 15 amino acids. RNA transcripts yielded amplified TCR beta CDR3 regions. The HTBI primer set drove a first-round RT-PCR of the TCR CDR3. TCRdb passed the multiplex PCR reads through MiXCR, listing each CDR3 protein once. Counted here are about 640,000 distinct CDR3 sequences, roughly 20% occurring once; the ten biggest clones make up 34%.

The sample was blood. The sequence was obtained from a man between 25 and 39 years old with Graves' ophthalmopathy. This chain uses TRBV6-2 or TRBV6-3 with TRBJ2-7; tentatively, D is TRBD2 (5 bases). CDR3 in amino acids: CASSPLETNGYEQYF. CDR3 in DNA: TGTGCCAGCAGCCCCCTCGAGACTAACGGCTACGAGCAGTACTTC.